This T cell receptor beta chain was captured in a study of T-cell memory formation after mild COVID-19. TCRdb ran MiXCR on the 5' RACE reads and lists one entry per CDR3 protein. The sample lists approximately 230,000 distinct CDR3 sequences, over 15% occurring once. V shed 4 bases, J shed 3 bases, and the junction held 9 bases outside the gene matches. Looked up from germline, CDR1 is MNHEY and CDR2 is SVGAGI. The CDR3 is made up of 16 amino acids. Sample: PBMCs or a T cell subset sorted from them (not recorded which). This clonotype was obtained from a man younger than 30 who had mild COVID-19 (a few samples of this study predate the infection). Cell type and time point are not known. The gene calls are TRBV6-5 and TRBJ2-7, with TRBD2 matching 10 bases. For the CDR3, the DNA is TGTGCCAGCAGTTCCCTATTAGCGGGGGGTAACTACGAGCAGTACTTC. Its translation: CASSSLLAGGNYEQYF.